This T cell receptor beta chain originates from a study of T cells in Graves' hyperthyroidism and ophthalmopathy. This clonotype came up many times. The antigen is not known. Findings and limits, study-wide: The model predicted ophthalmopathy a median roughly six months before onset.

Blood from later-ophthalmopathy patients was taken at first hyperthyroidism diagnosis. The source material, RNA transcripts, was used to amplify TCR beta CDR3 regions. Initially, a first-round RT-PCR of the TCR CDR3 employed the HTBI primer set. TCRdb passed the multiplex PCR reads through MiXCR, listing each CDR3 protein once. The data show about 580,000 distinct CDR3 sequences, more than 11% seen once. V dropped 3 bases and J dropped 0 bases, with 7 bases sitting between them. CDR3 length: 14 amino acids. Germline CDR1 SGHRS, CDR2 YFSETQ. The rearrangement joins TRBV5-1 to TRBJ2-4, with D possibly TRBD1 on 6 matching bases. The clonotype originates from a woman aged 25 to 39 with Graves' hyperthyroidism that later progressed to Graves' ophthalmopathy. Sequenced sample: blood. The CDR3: CASSWTVAKNIQYF. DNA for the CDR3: TGCGCCAGCAGCTGGACAGTAGCCAAAAACATTCAGTACTTC.